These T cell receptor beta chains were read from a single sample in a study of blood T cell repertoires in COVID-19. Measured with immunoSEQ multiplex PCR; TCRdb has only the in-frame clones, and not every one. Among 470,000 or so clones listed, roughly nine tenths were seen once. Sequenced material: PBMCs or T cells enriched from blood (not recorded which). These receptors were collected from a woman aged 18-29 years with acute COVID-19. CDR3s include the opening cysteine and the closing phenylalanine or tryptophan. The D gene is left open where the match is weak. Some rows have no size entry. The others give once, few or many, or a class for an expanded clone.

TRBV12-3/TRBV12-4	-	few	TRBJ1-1	CASSSDYTEAFF	TGTGCCAGCAGTTCAGATTACACTGAAGCTTTCTTT
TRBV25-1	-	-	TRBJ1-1	CASGPGPNTEAFF	TGTGCCAGCGGCCCAGGGCCGAACACTGAAGCTTTCTTT
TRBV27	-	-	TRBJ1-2	CASSLIAGANYGYTF	TGTGCCAGCAGTTTAATCGCCGGAGCTAACTATGGCTACACCTTC
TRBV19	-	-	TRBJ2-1	CASSIMRGSDEQFF	TGTGCCAGTAGTATAATGCGGGGCTCGGATGAGCAGTTCTTC
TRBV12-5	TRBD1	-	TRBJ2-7	CASGLPPTGGIPYEQYF	TGTGCTAGTGGTTTGCCCCCCACAGGGGGTATCCCCTACGAGCAGTACTTC
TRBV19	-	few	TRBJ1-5	CASSPYSNQPQHF	TGTGCCAGTAGTCCCTATAGCAATCAGCCCCAGCATTTT
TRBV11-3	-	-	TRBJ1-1	CASSLVQAKGEAFF	TGTGCCAGCAGCTTAGTCCAGGCCAAAGGTGAAGCTTTCTTT
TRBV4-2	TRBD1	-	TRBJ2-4	CASSQDPPDRGENIQYF	TGTGCCAGCAGCCAAGATCCCCCTGACAGGGGCGAAAACATTCAGTACTTC
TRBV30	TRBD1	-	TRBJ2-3	CAWRQGGPDTQYF	TGTGCCTGGAGACAGGGGGGACCAGATACGCAGTATTTT
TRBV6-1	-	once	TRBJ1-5	CASSESLSNQPQHF	TGTGCCAGCAGTGAGAGCCTAAGCAATCAGCCCCAGCATTTT
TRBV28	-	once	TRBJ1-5	CASAKGGPNSNQPQHF	TGTGCCAGCGCTAAGGGAGGACCTAATAGCAATCAGCCCCAGCATTTT
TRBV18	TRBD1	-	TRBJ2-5	CASSPPGSGTGAMVVSYETQYF	TGTGCCAGCTCACCTCCGGGGTCGGGGACAGGCGCTATGGTCGTTTCTTATGAGACCCAGTACTTC
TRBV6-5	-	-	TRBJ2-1	CASGSTGSSYNEQFF	TGTGCCAGCGGATCGACTGGCAGCTCCTACAATGAGCAGTTCTTC
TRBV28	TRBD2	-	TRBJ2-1	CASSLSGSTSYNEQFF	TGTGCCAGCAGTTTAAGCGGGAGCACCTCCTACAATGAGCAGTTCTTC
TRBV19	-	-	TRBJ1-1	CASSPLGTMNTEAFF	TGTGCCAGTAGTCCACTGGGGACAATGAACACTGAAGCTTTCTTT
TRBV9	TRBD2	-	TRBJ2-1	CASSVFLAGGNEQFF	TGTGCCAGCAGCGTCTTCCTAGCGGGAGGCAATGAGCAGTTCTTC
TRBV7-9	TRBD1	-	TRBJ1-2	CASSSLTGGDGYTF	TGTGCCAGCAGCTCCTTGACAGGGGGGGATGGCTACACCTTC
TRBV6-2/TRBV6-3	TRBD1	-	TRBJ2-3	CASSYMGTGTTNTQYF	TGTGCCAGCAGTTACATGGGGACAGGGACCACTAATACGCAGTATTTT
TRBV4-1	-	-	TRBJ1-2	CASSQLTEGYTF	TGCGCCAGCAGCCAATTGACAGAGGGCTACACCTTC
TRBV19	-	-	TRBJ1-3	CASSRTTGNTIYF	TGTGCCAGTAGCAGGACAACTGGAAACACCATATATTTT
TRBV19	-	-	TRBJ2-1	CASSRGGRETEEQFF	TGTGCCAGTAGTAGAGGGGGCCGGGAGACAGAGGAGCAGTTCTTC
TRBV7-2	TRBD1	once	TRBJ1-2	CASSLGDRGPLNYGYTF	TGTGCCAGCAGCTTAGGGGACAGGGGGCCCCTCAACTATGGCTACACCTTC
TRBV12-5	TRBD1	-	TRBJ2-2	CASGSGQGFVTGELFF	TGTGCTAGTGGTTCGGGACAGGGCTTCGTCACCGGGGAGCTGTTTTTT
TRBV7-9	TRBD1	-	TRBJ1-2	CASSQGTVPNYGYTF	TGTGCCAGCAGCCAAGGGACAGTACCAAACTATGGCTACACCTTC
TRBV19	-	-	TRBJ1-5	CASNRWSYSNQPQHF	TGTGCCAGTAACAGGTGGTCATATAGCAATCAGCCCCAGCATTTT
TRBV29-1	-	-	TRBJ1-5	CSVGGKGNQPQHF	TGCAGCGTTGGAGGTAAGGGCAATCAGCCCCAGCATTTT
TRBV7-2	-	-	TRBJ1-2	CASSFSGFSLGYGYTF	TGTGCCAGCAGCTTCAGCGGTTTCAGTCTAGGCTATGGCTACACCTTC
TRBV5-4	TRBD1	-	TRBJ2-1	CASSNGTGGHNEQFF	TGTGCCAGCAGCAACGGGACAGGGGGACACAATGAGCAGTTCTTC
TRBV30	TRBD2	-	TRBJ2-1	CAWSVRTSGDEQFF	TGTGCCTGGAGTGTCCGGACTAGCGGGGATGAGCAGTTCTTC
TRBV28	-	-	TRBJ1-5	CASRNTGINQPQHF	TGTGCCAGCAGAAATACAGGGATCAATCAGCCCCAGCATTTT
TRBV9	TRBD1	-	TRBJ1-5	CASSRTGNDNQPQHF	TGTGCCAGCAGCAGGACAGGGAATGACAATCAGCCCCAGCATTTT
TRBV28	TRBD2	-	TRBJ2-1	CASSFRKAGVGYNEQFF	TGTGCCAGCAGTTTTCGGAAGGCGGGAGTCGGGTACAATGAGCAGTTCTTC
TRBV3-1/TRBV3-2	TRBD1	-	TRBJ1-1	CASKAGGDTEAFF	TGTGCCAGCAAGGCAGGGGGCGATACTGAAGCTTTCTTT
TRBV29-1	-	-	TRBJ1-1	CSENDGGLNTEAFF	TGCAGCGAGAATGACGGGGGATTGAACACTGAAGCTTTCTTT
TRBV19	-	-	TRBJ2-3	CASSNGVSGSTDTQYF	TGTGCCAGTAGTAACGGGGTCTCTGGGAGCACAGATACGCAGTATTTT
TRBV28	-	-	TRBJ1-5	CASSLWGGLNQPQHF	TGTGCCAGCAGTTTGTGGGGGGGACTCAATCAGCCCCAGCATTTT
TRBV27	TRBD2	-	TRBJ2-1	CASSLRLAGAYNEQFF	TGTGCCAGCAGTCTGAGACTAGCGGGAGCTTACAATGAGCAGTTCTTC
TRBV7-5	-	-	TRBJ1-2	CARDLGDRNRYGYTF	TGTGCCAGAGACCTTGGGGACAGAAATCGCTATGGCTACACCTTC
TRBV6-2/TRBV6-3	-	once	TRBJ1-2	CASSEGLGYGYTF	TGTGCCAGCAGTGAGGGTTTGGGCTATGGCTACACCTTC
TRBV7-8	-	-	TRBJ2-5	CASSLEVSGQETQYF	TGTGCCAGCAGCTTAGAGGTCAGCGGACAAGAGACCCAGTACTTC
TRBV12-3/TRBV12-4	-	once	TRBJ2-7	CASSKLLRYEQYF	TGTGCCAGCAGTAAGCTTCTGAGATACGAGCAGTACTTC
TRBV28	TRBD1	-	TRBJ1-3	CASSFQGGIGNTIYF	TGTGCCAGCAGTTTTCAGGGGGGCATCGGAAACACCATATATTTT
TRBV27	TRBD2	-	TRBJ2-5	CASSLAGGKETQYF	TGTGCCAGCAGTTTAGCGGGGGGAAAAGAGACCCAGTACTTC
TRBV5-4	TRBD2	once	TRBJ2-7	CASSATSGGTYEQYF	TGTGCCAGCAGCGCAACTAGCGGGGGGACCTACGAGCAGTACTTC
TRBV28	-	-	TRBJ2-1	CASSRFTFRSASSYNEQFF	TGTGCCAGCAGCAGATTTACTTTCCGTAGCGCGAGCTCCTACAATGAGCAGTTCTTC
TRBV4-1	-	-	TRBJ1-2	CASSQSGTYYGYTF	TGCGCCAGCAGCCAAAGCGGGACGTACTATGGCTACACCTTC
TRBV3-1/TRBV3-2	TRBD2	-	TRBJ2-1	CASSLPGTRNYNEQFF	TGTGCCAGCAGCCTGCCTGGGACTAGGAACTACAATGAGCAGTTCTTC
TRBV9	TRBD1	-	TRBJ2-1	CASSENPGQGLNEQFF	TGTGCCAGCAGCGAAAACCCGGGACAGGGCTTGAATGAGCAGTTCTTC
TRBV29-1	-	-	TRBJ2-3	CSVGSQGTDTQYF	TGCAGCGTTGGCAGCCAGGGGACAGATACGCAGTATTTT
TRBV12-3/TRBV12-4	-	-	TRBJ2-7	CASSLFGVTEKYF	TGTGCCAGCAGTTTATTCGGGGTAACGGAGAAGTACTTC
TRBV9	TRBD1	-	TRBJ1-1	CASSPPTRQGAKTNTEAFF	TGTGCCAGCAGCCCACCAACCAGACAGGGGGCTAAAACGAACACTGAAGCTTTCTTT
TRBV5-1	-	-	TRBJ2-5	CASSLGQSLWETQYF	TGCGCCAGCAGCTTGGGACAGTCCCTGTGGGAGACCCAGTACTTC
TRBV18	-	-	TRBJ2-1	CASSLGVAGLFNEQFF	TGTGCCAGCTCACTTGGAGTGGCAGGGTTGTTCAATGAGCAGTTCTTC
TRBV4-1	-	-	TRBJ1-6	CASSQREVYNSPLHF	TGCGCCAGCAGCCAGAGGGAGGTCTATAATTCACCCCTCCACTTT
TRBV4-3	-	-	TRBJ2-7	CASSRSGGFNEQYF	TGCGCCAGCAGCCGATCAGGGGGGTTCAACGAGCAGTACTTC
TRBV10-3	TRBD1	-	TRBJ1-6	CAISESLQGALNSPLHF	TGTGCCATCAGTGAGTCCTTACAGGGGGCGCTTAATTCACCCCTCCACTTT
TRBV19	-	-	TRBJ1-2	CASRGGQLTYGYTF	TGTGCCAGTAGAGGAGGACAGCTTACATATGGCTACACCTTC
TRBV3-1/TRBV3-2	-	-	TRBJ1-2	CASSMEGGAYGYTF	TGTGCCAGCAGCATGGAGGGGGGGGCTTATGGCTACACCTTC
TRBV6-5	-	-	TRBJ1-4	CASSWTGVNEKLFF	TGTGCCAGCAGTTGGACGGGGGTTAATGAAAAACTGTTTTTT
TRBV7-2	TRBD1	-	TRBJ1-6	CASRDGTANSPLHF	TGTGCCAGCAGGGATGGGACAGCGAATTCACCCCTCCACTTT